One sample yielded the 3 T cell receptor beta chains listed below, sequenced in a study of Tregs in tolerant kidney transplant recipients. TCRdb's copy holds only in-frame clones and misses some; the assay was immunoSEQ multiplex PCR. This sample has about 55,000 clones; approximately 91% occur once, and the top ten carry roughly 15%. Mixed chimerism was transient after nonmyeloablative marrow transplants from related graft donors. The material sequenced was CD8+ T cells from blood (PBMCs), taken 24 months after the transplant. These receptors were taken from a human patient who received a combined kidney and bone marrow transplant. Some of the T cells may derive from the graft donor.

The rearrangement links TRBV19 to TRBJ2-7, with a tentative D call TRBD1 (6 bases). Trimming took off 5 bases at V and 0 bases at J, with 14 bases between the two ends. Germline-derived CDR1 and CDR2 are LNHDA and SQIVND (reference sequence). The CDR3 has 15 amino acids. The chain's CDR3 is CASSHPTGYSYEQYF. CDR3 in DNA: TGTGCCAGTAGTCACCCGACAGGATACTCCTACGAGCAGTACTTC.

This chain links TRBV7-8 with TRBJ2-7, with D possibly TRBD1 on 5 matching bases. Between the trimmed V and J ends, which lost 1 base and 4 bases, there was a span of 8 bases. Germline V gene sequence: CDR1 SGHVS, CDR2 FQNEAQ. The CDR3 is 13 residues long. The CDR3 DNA reads TGTGCCAGCAGCTTAGGCAGGGTGTACGAGCAGTACTTC. It encodes CASSLGRVYEQYF.

The gene calls are TRBV27 and TRBJ1-5, with TRBD1 as a possible D gene (6 bases). Germline CDR1 reads MNHEY; CDR2 reads SMNVEV (reference sequence). CDR3 length: 14 amino acids. The V gene lost 5 bases and the J gene lost 1 base, with 9 bases spanning the gap. The chain's CDR3 is CASSQGLSNQPQHF. As DNA, the CDR3 is TGTGCCAGCAGTCAGGGGTTGAGCAATCAGCCCCAGCATTTT.